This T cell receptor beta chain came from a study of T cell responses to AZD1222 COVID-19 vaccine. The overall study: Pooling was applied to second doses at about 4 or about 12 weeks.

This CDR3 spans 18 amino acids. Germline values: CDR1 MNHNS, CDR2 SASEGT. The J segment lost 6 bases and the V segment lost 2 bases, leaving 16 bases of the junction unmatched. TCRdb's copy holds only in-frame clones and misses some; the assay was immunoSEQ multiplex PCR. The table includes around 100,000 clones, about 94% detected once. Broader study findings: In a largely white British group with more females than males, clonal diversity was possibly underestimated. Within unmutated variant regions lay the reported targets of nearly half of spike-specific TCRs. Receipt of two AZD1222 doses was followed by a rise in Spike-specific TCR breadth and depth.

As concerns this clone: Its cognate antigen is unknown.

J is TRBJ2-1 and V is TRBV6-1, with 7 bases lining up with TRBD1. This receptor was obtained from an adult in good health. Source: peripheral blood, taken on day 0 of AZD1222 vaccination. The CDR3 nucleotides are TGTGCCAGCAGTGAAAGCTCAGTTCAGACAGGGAATTTCAATGAGCAGTTCTTC. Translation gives CASSESSVQTGNFNEQFF.